The text below deals with one TCR beta chain. The sample belongs to a study of blood T cell repertoires in COVID-19. Study in general: The United States, Italy and Spain provided the acute and convalescent COVID-19 samples. From T cells, B-cell-depleted T cells, or PBMCs came the material, which was cDNA or gDNA.

Germline lookup yields CDR1 MNHEY and CDR2 SVGAGI. Trimming pared 6 bases from V and 3 bases from J, leaving 18 bases between. The CDR3 is 15 amino acids. How the authors handled the data: Amplification with reference gene primers provided the estimates of nucleated cell counts. Here immunoSEQ multiplex PCR was the method, and the copy in TCRdb shows in-frame clones only, minus some. Clone size and the V and J calls come from that table; the DNA yielded D and trimming. The sample shows approximately 50,000 clones, 90% of them seen only once. The sample was peripheral blood. This chain uses TRBV6-5 with TRBJ2-7, with D perhaps TRBD1 (5 bases). The TCR comes from a human donor in a cohort sampled during active COVID-19. The CDR3 reads CASSGVWAGRYEQYF. CDR3 nucleotides: TGTGCCAGCAGCGGAGTCTGGGCAGGGCGCTACGAGCAGTACTTC.